This T cell receptor beta chain was sequenced for a study of T-cell memory formation after mild COVID-19. Study information: Largely donor-specific TCR clusters were found.

This clonotype was seen a few times. MiXCR was run by TCRdb on the 5' RACE reads, yielding one entry per CDR3 protein. The sample includes approximately 480,000 distinct CDR3 sequences, 18% of them seen just once. CDR3 size: 12 residues. J lost 6 bases, V lost 7 bases, and 7 bases had no gene match. The germline V gene has CDR1 SQVTM and CDR2 ANQGSEA. The chain recombines TRBV29-1 with TRBJ2-7; 9 bases match TRBD1. The sample comprised PBMCs or a T cell subset sorted from them (not recorded which). This TCR came from an adult woman who had mild COVID-19 (a few samples of this study predate the infection). Cell type and time point are not known. The CDR3 sequence is CSAHRGRGEQYF. The DNA of the CDR3 is TGCAGCGCGCACAGGGGGCGCGGCGAGCAGTACTTC.